This TCR beta chain was recorded in a study of CD4 T cells in relation to SARS-CoV-2 and coronaviruses (dated by TCRdb to the early 2020s). At the level of the whole study: In the ViraFEST assay, PBMCs were cultured with antigen for approximately ten days, after which TCR beta CDR3s were sequenced to identify antigen-specific clonal expansions. An HIV-1 Nef peptide pool or a culture without peptide was used as the negative reference condition. Patient-derived lymphoblastoid cell lines were used to map the HLA restriction of shared crossreactive spike epitopes. At the level of individual TCR clonotypes, the study evaluated whether memory CD4+ T cells crossreact between the spike proteins of SARS-CoV-2 and those of common cold coronaviruses. The Adaptive Biotechnologies TCR-sequencing kit was used for samples from a few pre-COVID donors and for the naive versus memory experiments, whereas the other data were Illumina-based. For other donors in the study, expansion assays were sequenced with a different, Illumina-based TCR-beta assay. Summary of the overall study and its limitations: The study was constrained by small numbers of patients and of tested TCRs. No donor contributed both pre-pandemic and post-infection samples, which limited tracing the source of pre-existing responses. Compared with monoreactive clones, crossreactive clones had significantly weaker SARS-CoV-2-driven expansion, a result consistent with antigenic imprinting. In roughly two thirds of donors, memory CD4+ clonotypes turned up that crossrecognized SARS-CoV-2 and at least one common cold coronavirus spike. Because the crossreactivity analysis focused on spike protein, crossreactivity against other viral proteins was not assessed.

CD4+ T cells from unexposed donors were collected before the COVID-19 pandemic (2011-2018). After 10 days of culture, CD4+ T cells were isolated with the EasySep CD4+ T cell isolation kit. As cell number allowed, CD4+ T cells from unexposed donors were tested for reactivity to SARS-CoV-2 S and N and to four common cold coronavirus spike pools. Each well received 2.2 million or so PBMCs, cultured in IMDM supplemented with approximately 4.5% human AB serum and approximately 9.7 IU/ml IL-2. Half of the culture medium was replaced with fresh IL-2-containing medium on days 3 and 7. Each peptide culture condition was generally run in triplicate replicate wells. The leukapheresis product used for the unexposed donors was purchased from a commercial source. Ficoll-Paque PLUS gradient centrifugation was used to isolate PBMCs from leukapheresis product or whole blood. PBMCs were either used fresh in the expansion assay or cryopreserved at -140 degrees C. The QIAamp Micro DNA Kit was used to extract genomic DNA from the CD4+ T cells.

Remarks on this clone: Its antigen is still unknown. No per-base quality is available; no much larger clone lies one base away.

Taken from cysteine to phenylalanine, the CDR3 has 15 residues. CDR3 DNA only is kept here, 45 bases in frame from base 1. The junction shows trimming of 6 bases on V and 1 base on J, plus 16 bases between the germline ends. The CDR1 and CDR2 encoded by the germline V gene are MGHRA and YSYEKL. Receptors were amplified or captured by the immunoSEQ multiplex PCR assay. For the original study's pipeline: During preprocessing, nonproductive sequences were removed, as were CDR3s that did not start with C, did not end with F or W, or were shorter than 7 amino acids. Antigen-specific clonotypes were called with the MANAFEST web app, based on expansion relative to reference and other culture wells. A clone counted as positive if significantly expanded in 2 of 3 replicate wells versus the reference culture at FDR below 0.05. Positive clones also required significant expansion versus all other tandem wells and an odds ratio above 5. After three terminal residues were trimmed from each end, CDR3 homology was quantified as pairwise Levenshtein distance using the stringdist R package. What TCRdb holds here is the immuneACCESS table cut down to in-frame rearrangements. Part of the clones is not present; checked against another copy, under half of the missing clones reflect an unresolved V gene, and the others are unexplained. The V and J calls and clone size are taken from that table; D and trimming were inferred from the DNA. Here the sample has 20,000 to 30,000 clones; more than 65% occur a single time. Approximately 29% of the sample is in the top ten clones.

The receptor was derived from a human donor in good health. The sample taken for sequencing was CD4+ T cells from PBMCs, cultured in vitro. The V gene is TRBV4-1 and the J gene is TRBJ2-7, and the D gene may be TRBD2, 6 bases matching. The sequenced DNA is TGCGCCAGCAGGGATGGGCGGGGCCCTTCCTACGAGCAGTACTTC. The translation is CASRDGRGPSYEQYF.